The present T cell receptor (beta chain) was sequenced within a study of blood T cells in healthy people across ages. Turning to the study itself: Researchers report that template switching captured about one barcoded beta molecule per two T cells. Whole-study findings and limits: Diversity of TCR beta correlated strongly with naive T cell percentage.

Together with a sample-barcoded 5' primer, a J-beta primer mix was included in a second PCR lasting about 6 to 12 cycles. Carrying 12 random nucleotides, a template-switch adaptor labeled each individual cDNA molecule. TCRdb reprocessed the 5' RACE reads with MiXCR, giving one entry per CDR3 protein. The sample includes approximately 850,000 distinct CDR3 sequences, more than 45% of them seen just once. CDR1 and CDR2 from the germline V gene are DFQATT and SNEGSKA (reference sequence). The CDR3 is 12 amino acids. V was clipped by 5 bases and J by 8 bases; unmatched bases: 8. To note about this clonotype: Its antigen remains unidentified.

The sample was blood. The rearrangement links TRBV20-1 to TRBJ1-2; 7 nucleotides align to TRBD1. The sequence was collected from a man aged 25-45 years in good health. CDR3: CSAVQGTMGYTF. The CDR3, as DNA: TGCAGTGCTGTACAGGGGACTATGGGCTACACCTTC.